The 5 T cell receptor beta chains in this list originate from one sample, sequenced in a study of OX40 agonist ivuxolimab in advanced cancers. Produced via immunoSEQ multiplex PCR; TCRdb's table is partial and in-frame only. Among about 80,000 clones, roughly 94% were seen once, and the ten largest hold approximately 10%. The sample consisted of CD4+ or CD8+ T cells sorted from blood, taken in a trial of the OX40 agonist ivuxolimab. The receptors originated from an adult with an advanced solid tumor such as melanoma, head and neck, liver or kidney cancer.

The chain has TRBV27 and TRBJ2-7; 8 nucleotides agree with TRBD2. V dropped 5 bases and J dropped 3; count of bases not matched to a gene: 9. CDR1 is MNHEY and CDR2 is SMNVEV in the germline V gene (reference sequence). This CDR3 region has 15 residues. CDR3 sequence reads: CASSPGLVSGYEQYF. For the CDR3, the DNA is TGTGCCAGCAGTCCGGGACTAGTTTCGGGCTACGAGCAGTACTTC.

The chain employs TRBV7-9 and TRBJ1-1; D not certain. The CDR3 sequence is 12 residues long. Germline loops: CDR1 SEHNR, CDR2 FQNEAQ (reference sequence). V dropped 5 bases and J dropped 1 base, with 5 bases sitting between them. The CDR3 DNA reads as TGTGCCAGCAGCCCGTCGAACACTGAAGCTTTCTTT. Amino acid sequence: CASSPSNTEAFF.

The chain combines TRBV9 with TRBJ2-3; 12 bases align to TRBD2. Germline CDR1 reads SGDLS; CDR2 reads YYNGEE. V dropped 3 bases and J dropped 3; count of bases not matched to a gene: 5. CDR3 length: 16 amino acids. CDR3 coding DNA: TGTGCCAGCAGCGGATCGACTAGCGGGAGTACAGATACGCAGTATTTT. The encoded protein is CASSGSTSGSTDTQYF.

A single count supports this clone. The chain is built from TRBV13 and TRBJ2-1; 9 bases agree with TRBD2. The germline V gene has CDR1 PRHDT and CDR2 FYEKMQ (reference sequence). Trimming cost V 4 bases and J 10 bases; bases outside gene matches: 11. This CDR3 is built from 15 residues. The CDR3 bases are TGTGCCAGCAGCTCGACTAGCGGTCCAGTGAGCGAGCAGTTCTTC. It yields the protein CASSSTSGPVSEQFF.

The chain's CDR3 is CASSESQVYEQYF. The CDR3 region has the DNA TGTGCCAGCAGTGAGAGTCAGGTTTACGAGCAGTACTTC. The rearrangement uses TRBV6-1 and TRBJ2-7; unclear D gene. The CDR3 has 13 amino acids. Trimming left V 3 bases short and J 4 bases short, with 10 bases between. The germline gives CDR1 MNHNS, CDR2 SASEGT.